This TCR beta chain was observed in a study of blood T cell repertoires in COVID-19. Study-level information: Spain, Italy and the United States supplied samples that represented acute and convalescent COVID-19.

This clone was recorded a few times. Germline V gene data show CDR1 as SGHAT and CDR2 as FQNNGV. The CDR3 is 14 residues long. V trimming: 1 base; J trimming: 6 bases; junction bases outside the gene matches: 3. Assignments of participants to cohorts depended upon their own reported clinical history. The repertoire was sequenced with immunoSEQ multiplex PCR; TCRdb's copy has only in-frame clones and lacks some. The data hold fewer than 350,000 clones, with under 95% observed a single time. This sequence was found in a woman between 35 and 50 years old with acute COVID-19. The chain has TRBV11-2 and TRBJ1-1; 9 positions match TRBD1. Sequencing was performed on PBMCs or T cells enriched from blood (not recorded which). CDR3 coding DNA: TGTGCCAGCAGCTTAGGGGACAGGGAAGCTGAAGCTTTCTTT. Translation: CASSLGDREAEAFF.